What follows describes a single T cell receptor beta chain. Participants were aged roughly 18 to 100 years from around 25 US areas. Clinical histories supplied by participants themselves formed the basis of cohort assignment. Cohort 3 donors were reported recovered after two negative PCRs, clearance, or symptom resolution. This record belongs to a study of blood T cell repertoires in COVID-19. Original processing notes: Estimation of nucleated cell counts relied on the amplification of reference gene primers. Generated by immunoSEQ multiplex PCR, the TCRdb table keeps only in-frame clones and is missing some. That table supplies the V and J calls and clone size; D and trimming were determined from the DNA. There are approximately 300,000 clones in the sample; roughly 90% occur only once, and about 8.4% lies in the top ten. The source is a woman aged 25-40 years who had recovered from COVID-19. The sample was PBMCs or T cells enriched from blood (not recorded which).

The chain's CDR3 is CASSRTSGRVIDTQYF. CDR3 DNA sequence: TGCGCCAGCAGCCGGACTAGCGGGAGGGTGATAGATACGCAGTATTTT. The J gene is TRBJ2-3, the V gene TRBV5-1, with TRBD2 identical over 15 bases. Trimming took 4 bases from V and 5 from J; bases not matched to a gene: 5. The CDR3 length is 16 residues. Germline assignment: CDR1 SGHRS and CDR2 YFSETQ.